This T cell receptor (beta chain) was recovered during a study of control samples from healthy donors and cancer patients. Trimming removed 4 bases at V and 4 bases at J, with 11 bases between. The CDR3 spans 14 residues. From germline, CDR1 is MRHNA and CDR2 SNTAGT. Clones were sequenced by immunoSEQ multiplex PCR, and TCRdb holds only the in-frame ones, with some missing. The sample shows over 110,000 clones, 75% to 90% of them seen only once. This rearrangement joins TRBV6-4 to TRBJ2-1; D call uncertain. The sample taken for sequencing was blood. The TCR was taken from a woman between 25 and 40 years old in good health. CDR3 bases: TGTGCCAGCAGTGGCGGTGACCCTTACAATGAGCAGTTCTTC. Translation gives CASSGGDPYNEQFF.